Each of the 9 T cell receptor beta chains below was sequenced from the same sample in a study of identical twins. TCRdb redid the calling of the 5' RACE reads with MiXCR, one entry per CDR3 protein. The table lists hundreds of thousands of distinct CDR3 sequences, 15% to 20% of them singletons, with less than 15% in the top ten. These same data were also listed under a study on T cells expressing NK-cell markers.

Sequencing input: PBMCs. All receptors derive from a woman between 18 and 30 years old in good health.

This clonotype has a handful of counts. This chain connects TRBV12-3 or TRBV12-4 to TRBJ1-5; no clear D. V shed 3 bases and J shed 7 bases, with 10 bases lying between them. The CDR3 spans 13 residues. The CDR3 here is CASSFGVGQPQHF. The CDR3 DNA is TGTGCCAGCAGTTTTGGGGTGGGCCAGCCCCAGCATTTT.

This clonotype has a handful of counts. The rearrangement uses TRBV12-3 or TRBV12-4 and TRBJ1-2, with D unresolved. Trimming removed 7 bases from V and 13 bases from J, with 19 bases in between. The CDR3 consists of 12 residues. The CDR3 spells CASTPGGKPLTF. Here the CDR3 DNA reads TGTGCCAGCACCCCGGGAGGGAAACCTCTCACCTTC.

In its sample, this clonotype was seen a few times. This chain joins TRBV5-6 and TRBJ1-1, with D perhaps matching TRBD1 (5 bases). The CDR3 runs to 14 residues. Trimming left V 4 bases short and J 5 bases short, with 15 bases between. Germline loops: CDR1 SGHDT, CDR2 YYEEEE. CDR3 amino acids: CASSAVGGLTEAFF. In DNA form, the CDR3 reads TGTGCCAGCAGCGCCGTTGGGGGATTAACTGAAGCTTTCTTT.

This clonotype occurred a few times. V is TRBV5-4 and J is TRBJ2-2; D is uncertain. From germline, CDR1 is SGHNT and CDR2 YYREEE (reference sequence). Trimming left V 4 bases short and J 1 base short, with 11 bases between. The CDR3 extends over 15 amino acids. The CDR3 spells CASSPGNRNTGELFF. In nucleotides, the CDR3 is TGTGCCAGCAGCCCCGGAAACAGGAACACCGGGGAGCTGTTTTTT.

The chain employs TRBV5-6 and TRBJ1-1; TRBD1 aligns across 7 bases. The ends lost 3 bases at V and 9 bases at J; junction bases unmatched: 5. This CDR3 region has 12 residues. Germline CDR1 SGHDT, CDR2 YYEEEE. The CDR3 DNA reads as TGTGCCAGCAGCTGGGGACAGACCAAAGCTTTCTTT. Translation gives CASSWGQTKAFF.

The CDR3 DNA reads TGTGCCTGGAGTGTATTTGATTCACCCCTCCACTTT. Residues: CAWSVFDSPLHF. The chain uses TRBV30 and TRBJ1-6; no reliable D call. The CDR3 contains 12 residues. V was clipped by 0 bases and J by 8 bases, with 5 bases between them. Germline CDR1 is GTSNPN and CDR2 is SVGIG (reference sequence).

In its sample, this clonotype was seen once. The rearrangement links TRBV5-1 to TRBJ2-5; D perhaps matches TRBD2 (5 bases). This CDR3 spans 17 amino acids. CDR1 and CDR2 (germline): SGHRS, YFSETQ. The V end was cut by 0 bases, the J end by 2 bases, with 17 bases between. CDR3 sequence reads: CASSLGRWEFPQETQYF. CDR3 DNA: TGCGCCAGCAGCTTGGGACGGTGGGAGTTCCCGCAAGAGACCCAGTACTTC.

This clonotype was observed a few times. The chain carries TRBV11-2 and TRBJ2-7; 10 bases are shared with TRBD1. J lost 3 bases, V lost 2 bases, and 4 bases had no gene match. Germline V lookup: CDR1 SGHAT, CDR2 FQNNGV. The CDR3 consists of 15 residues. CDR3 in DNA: TGTGCCAGCAGCTTATGGGGGACAGGGGACTACGAGCAGTACTTC. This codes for CASSLWGTGDYEQYF.

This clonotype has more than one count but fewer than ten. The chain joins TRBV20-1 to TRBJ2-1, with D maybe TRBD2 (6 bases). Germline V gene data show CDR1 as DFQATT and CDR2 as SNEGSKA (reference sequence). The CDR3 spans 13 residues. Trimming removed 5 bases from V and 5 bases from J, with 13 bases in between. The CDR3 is CSASTGSDNEQFF. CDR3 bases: TGCAGTGCTTCTACCGGGAGCGACAATGAGCAGTTCTTC.